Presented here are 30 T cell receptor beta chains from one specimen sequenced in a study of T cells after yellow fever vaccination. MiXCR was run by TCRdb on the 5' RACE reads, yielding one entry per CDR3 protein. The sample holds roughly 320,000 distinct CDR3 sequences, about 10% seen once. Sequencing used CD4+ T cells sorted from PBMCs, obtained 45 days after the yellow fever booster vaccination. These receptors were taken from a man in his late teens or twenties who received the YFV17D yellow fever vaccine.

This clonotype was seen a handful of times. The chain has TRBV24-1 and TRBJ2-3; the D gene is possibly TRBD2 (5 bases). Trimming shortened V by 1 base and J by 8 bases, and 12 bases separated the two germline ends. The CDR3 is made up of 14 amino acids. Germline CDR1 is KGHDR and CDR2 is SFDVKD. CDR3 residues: CATSDFTLASTQYF. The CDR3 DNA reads TGTGCCACCAGTGATTTCACGCTAGCCTCTACGCAGTATTTT.

This CDR3 is CASSHPGDPPVPIYTDTQYF. The CDR3 coding sequence is TGTGCCAGCAGCCATCCCGGGGATCCCCCTGTCCCGATTTACACAGATACGCAGTATTTT. The chain uses TRBV3-1 and TRBJ2-3, with D possibly TRBD2 on 5 matching bases. Trimming took off 3 bases at V and 2 bases at J, with 27 bases between the two ends. CDR1 and CDR2 (germline): LGHDT, YNNKEL (reference sequence). The CDR3 spans 20 residues.

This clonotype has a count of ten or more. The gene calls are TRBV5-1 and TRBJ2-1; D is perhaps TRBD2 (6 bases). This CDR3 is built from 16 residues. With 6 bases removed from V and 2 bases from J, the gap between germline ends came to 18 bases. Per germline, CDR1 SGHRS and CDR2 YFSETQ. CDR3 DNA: TGCGCCAGCACCCGAGGGACGGCGGGGACCTACAATGAGCAGTTCTTC. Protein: CASTRGTAGTYNEQFF.

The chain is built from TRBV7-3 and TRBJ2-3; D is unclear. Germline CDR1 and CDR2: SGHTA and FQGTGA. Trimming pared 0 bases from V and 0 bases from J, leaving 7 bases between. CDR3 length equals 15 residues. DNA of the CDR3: TGTGCCAGCAGCTTAACGAAGGGCAGCACAGATACGCAGTATTTT. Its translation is CASSLTKGSTDTQYF.

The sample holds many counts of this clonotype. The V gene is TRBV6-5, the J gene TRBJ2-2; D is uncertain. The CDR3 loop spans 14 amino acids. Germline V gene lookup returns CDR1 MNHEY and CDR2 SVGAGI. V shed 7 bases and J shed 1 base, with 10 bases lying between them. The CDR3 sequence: CASNKAVNTGELFF. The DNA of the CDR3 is TGTGCCAGCAACAAAGCAGTGAACACCGGGGAGCTGTTTTTT.

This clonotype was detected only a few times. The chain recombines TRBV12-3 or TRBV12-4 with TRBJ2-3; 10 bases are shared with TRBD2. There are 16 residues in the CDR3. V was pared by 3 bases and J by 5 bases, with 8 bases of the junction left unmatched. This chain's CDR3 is CASSFALAGGKDTQYF. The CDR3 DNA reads TGTGCCAGCAGTTTTGCTTTAGCGGGGGGTAAAGATACGCAGTATTTT.

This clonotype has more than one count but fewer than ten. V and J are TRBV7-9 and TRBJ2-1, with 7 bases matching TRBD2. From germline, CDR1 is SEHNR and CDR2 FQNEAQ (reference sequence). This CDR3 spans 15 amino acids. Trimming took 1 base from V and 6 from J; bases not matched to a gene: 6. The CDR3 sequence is CASSLGGRAGNEQFF. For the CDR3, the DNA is TGTGCCAGCAGCTTAGGGGGGAGGGCCGGCAATGAGCAGTTCTTC.

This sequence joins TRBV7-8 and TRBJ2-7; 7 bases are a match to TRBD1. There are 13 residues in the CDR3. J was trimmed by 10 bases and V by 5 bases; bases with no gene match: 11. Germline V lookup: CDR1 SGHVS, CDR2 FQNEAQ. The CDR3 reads CASSTRQGGYQYV. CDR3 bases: TGTGCCAGCAGCACGAGACAGGGCGGTTATCAGTACGTC.

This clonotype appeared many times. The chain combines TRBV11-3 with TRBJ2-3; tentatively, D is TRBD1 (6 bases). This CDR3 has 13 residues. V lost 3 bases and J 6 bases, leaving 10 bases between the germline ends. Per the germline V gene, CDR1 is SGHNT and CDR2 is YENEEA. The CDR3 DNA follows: TGTGCCAGCAGCTTCGACACAGGGGATACGCAGTATTTT. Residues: CASSFDTGDTQYF.

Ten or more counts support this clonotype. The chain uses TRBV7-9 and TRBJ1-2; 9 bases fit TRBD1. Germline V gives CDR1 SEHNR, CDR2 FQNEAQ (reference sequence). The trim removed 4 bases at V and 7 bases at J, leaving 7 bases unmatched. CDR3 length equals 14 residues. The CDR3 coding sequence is TGTGCCAGCAGCTGGGGGGGACAGGGCCCTGGCTACACCTTC. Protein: CASSWGGQGPGYTF. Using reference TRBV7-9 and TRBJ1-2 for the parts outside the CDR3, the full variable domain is DTGVSQNPRHKITKRGQNVTFRCDPISEHNRLYWYRQTLGQGPEFLTYFQNEAQLEKSRLLSDRFSAERPKGSFSTLEIQRTEQGDSAMYLCASSWGGQGPGYTFGSGTRLTVV.

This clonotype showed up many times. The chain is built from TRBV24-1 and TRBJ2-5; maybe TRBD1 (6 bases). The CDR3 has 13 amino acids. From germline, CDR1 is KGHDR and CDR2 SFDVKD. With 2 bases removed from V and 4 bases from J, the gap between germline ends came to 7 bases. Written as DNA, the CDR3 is TGTGCCACCAGTGATTGGACAGCAGAGACCCAGTACTTC. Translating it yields CATSDWTAETQYF.

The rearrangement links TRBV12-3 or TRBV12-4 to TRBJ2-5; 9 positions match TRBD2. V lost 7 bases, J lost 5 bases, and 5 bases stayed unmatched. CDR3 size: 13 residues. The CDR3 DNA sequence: TGTGCCAGCAACCGGCTAGCGGGGGAGACCCAGTACTTC. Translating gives CASNRLAGETQYF.

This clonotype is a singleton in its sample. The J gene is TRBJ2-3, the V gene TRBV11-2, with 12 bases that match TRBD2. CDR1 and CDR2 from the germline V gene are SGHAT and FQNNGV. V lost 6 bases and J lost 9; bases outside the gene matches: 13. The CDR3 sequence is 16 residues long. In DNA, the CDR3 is TGTGCCAGCAGGAGGACTAGCGGGGCCTCTCGGCGGACGCAGTATTTT. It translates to CASRRTSGASRRTQYF. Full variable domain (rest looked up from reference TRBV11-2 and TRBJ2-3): EAGVAQSPRYKIIEKRQSVAFWCNPISGHATLYWYQQILGQGPKLLIQFQNNGVVDDSQLPKDRFSAERLKGVDSTLKIQPAKLEDSAVYLCASRRTSGASRRTQYFGPGTRLTVL.

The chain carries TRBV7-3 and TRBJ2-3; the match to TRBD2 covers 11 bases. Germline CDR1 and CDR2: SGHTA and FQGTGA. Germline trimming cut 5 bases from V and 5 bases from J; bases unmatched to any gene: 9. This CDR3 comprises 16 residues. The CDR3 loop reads CASSQIAGGLGDTQYF. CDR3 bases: TGTGCCAGCAGCCAAATAGCGGGGGGGCTGGGAGATACGCAGTATTTT.

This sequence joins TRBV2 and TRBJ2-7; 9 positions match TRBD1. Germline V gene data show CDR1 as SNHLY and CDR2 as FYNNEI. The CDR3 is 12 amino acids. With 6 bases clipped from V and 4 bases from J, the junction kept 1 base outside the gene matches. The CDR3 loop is CASRDRGYEQYF. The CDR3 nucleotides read TGTGCCAGCAGGGACAGGGGATACGAGCAGTACTTC.

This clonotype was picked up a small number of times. The CDR3 nucleotides read TGCGCCAGCAGCTTGTACAGGGAAGACGGGACCCAGTACTTC. Protein product: CASSLYREDGTQYF. This chain joins TRBV5-1 and TRBJ2-5; TRBD1 might be the D (6 bases). Trimming left V 1 base short and J 7 bases short, with 14 bases between. Per germline, CDR1 SGHRS and CDR2 YFSETQ. The CDR3 loop spans 14 amino acids.

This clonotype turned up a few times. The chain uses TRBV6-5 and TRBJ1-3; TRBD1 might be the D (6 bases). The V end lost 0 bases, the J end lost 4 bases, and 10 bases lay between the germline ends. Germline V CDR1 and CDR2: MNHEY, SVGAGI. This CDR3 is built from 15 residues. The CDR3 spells CASSYSGGPGNTIYF. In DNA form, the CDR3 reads TGTGCCAGCAGTTACTCGGGGGGGCCAGGAAACACCATATATTTT.

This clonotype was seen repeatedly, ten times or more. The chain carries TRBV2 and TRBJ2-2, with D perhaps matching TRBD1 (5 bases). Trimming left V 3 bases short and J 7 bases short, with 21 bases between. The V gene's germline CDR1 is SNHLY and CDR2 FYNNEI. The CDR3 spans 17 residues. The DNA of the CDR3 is TGTGCCAGCAGTGAGATGACAGCCTCGGTAGGAAACGGGGAGCTGTTTTTT. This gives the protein CASSEMTASVGNGELFF.

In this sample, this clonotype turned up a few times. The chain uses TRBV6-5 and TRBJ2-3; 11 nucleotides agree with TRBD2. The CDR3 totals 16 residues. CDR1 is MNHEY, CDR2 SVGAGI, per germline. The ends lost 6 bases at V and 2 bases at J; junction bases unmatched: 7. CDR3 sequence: CASSRPSGGLTDTQYF. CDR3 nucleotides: TGTGCCAGCAGCCGACCTAGCGGGGGGCTCACAGATACGCAGTATTTT.

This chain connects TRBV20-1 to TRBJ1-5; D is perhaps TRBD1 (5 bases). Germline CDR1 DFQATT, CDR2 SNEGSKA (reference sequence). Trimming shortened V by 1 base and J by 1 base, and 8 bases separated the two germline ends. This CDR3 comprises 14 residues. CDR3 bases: TGCAGTGCTAGAGGGGGCGCGAGCAATCAGCCCCAGCATTTT. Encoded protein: CSARGGASNQPQHF.

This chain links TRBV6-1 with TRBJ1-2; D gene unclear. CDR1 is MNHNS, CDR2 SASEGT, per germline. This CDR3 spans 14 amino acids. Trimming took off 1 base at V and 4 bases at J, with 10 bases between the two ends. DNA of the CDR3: TGTGCCAGCAGTGAAGAGGTGGAAGCCTATGGCTACACCTTC. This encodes CASSEEVEAYGYTF.

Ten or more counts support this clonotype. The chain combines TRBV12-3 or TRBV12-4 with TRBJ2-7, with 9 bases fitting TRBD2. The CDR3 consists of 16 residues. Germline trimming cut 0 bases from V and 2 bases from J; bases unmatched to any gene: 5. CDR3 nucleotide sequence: TGTGCCAGCAGTTTAGCGCAGGGCGGGGGGGCCTACGAGCAGTACTTC. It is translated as CASSLAQGGGAYEQYF.

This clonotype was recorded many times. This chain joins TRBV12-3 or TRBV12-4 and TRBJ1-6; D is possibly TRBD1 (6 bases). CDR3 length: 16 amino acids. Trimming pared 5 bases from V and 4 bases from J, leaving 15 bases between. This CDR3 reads CASSPGGHSYNSPLHF. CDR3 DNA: TGTGCCAGCAGTCCCGGGGGCCATTCATATAATTCACCCCTCCACTTT.

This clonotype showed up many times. This chain's CDR3 is CASSTQTGLGEQYF. The CDR3 nucleotides are TGTGCCAGCAGCACCCAAACCGGGCTCGGCGAGCAGTACTTC. The rearrangement uses TRBV5-4 and TRBJ2-7; D is undetermined. Trimming took 4 bases from V and 6 from J, leaving 17 bases between them. The CDR3 length is 14 residues. CDR1 and CDR2 (germline): SGHNT, YYREEE (reference sequence). The complete variable domain, with remaining parts taken from reference TRBV5-4 and TRBJ2-7, reads ETGVTQSPTHLIKTRGQQVTLRCSSQSGHNTVSWYQQALGQGPQFIFQYYREEENGRGNFPPRFSGLQFPNYSSELNVNALELDDSALYLCASSTQTGLGEQYFGPGTRLTVT.

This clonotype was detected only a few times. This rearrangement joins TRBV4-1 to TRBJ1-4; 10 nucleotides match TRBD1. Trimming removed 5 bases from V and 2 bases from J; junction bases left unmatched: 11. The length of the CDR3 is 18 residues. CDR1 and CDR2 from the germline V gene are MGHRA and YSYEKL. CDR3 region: CASSTLGTGVRTNEKLFF. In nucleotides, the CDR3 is TGCGCCAGCAGCACCCTCGGGACAGGGGTGCGTACTAATGAAAAACTGTTTTTT.

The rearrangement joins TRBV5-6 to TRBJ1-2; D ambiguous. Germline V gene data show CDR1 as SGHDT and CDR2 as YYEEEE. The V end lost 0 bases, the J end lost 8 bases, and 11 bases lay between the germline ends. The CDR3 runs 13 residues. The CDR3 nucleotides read TGTGCCAGCAGCTTGGATAGGGTCGGCGGCTACACCTTC. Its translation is CASSLDRVGGYTF.

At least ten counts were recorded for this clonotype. CDR3 region: CASTLRSVLQYF. DNA of the CDR3: TGTGCCAGCACCCTTCGGTCGGTTTTACAGTATTTT. The chain employs TRBV12-3 or TRBV12-4 and TRBJ2-3; D call uncertain. The CDR3 spans 12 residues. V was shortened by 7 bases and J by 12 bases, with 17 bases between the two germline ends.

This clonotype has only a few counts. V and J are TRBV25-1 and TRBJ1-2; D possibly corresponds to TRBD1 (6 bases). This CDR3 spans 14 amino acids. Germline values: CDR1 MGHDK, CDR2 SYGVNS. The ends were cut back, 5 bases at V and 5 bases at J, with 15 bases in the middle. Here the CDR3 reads CASSHGQRGYGYTF. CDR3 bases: TGTGCCAGCAGTCACGGACAGCGAGGGTATGGCTACACCTTC.

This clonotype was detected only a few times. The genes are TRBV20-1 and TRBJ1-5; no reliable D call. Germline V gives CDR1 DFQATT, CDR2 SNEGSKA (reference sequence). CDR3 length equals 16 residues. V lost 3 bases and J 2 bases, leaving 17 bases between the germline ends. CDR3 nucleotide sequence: TGCAGTGCTAGCGACCTACGTGTTGGGGGCAATCAGCCCCAGCATTTT. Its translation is CSASDLRVGGNQPQHF.

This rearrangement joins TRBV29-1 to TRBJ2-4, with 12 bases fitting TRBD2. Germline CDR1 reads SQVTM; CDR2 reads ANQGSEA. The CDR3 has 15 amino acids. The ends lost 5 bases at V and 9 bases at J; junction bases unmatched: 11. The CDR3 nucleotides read TGCAGCGTTCCTAGCGGGGGGGTAAGGGGTAGCATTCAGTACTTC. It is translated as CSVPSGGVRGSIQYF. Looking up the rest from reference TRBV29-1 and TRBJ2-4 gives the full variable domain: SAVISQKPSRDICQRGTSLTIQCQVDSQVTMMFWYRQQPGQSLTLIATANQGSEATYESGFVIDKFPISRPNLTFSTLTVSNMSPEDSSIYLCSVPSGGVRGSIQYFGAGTRLSVL.